This TCR beta chain originates from a study of tumor-infiltrating lymphocytes in oesophageal squamous cell carcinoma. The CDR3 is 14 amino acids. The germline CDR1 and CDR2 sequences are SGHVS and FNYEAQ. V shed 5 bases and J shed 8 bases, with 16 bases lying between them. TCRdb called the PCR reads again in MiXCR, with one record for every CDR3 protein. The sample records 13,000 or so distinct CDR3 sequences, 51% being singletons. The chain joins TRBV7-6 to TRBJ2-1; D not resolved. The specimen was blood. The origin of this receptor is a female donor with esophageal squamous cell carcinoma. CDR3 region: CASSPQNQVHEQFF. CDR3 nucleotide sequence: TGTGCCAGCAGCCCACAGAACCAGGTGCATGAGCAGTTCTTC. The full variable domain, completed using reference TRBV7-6 and TRBJ2-1, is GAGVSQSPRYKVTKRGQDVALRCDPISGHVSLYWYRQALGQGPEFLTYFNYEAQQDKSGLPNDRFSAERPEGSISTLTIQRTEQRDSAMYRCASSPQNQVHEQFFGPGTRLTVL.